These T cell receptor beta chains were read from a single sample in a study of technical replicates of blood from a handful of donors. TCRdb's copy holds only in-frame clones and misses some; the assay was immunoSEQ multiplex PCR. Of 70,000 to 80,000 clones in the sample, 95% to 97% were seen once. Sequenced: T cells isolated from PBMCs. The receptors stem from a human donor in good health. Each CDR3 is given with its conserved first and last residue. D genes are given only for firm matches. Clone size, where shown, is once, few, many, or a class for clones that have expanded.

CATVSDTQYF TGTGCCACCGTATCAGATACGCAGTATTTT TRBJ2-3 NA once TRBV19
CATAPGLPYEQYF TGTGCGACCGCGCCGGGATTACCCTACGAGCAGTACTTC TRBJ2-7 NA NA TRBV25-1
CASSQSAGGLSNQPQHF TGCGCCAGCAGCCAATCCGCCGGGGGGCTTAGCAATCAGCCCCAGCATTTT TRBJ1-5 NA NA TRBV4-1
CASSPQSNTEAFF TGTGCCAGCAGTCCCCAATCGAACACTGAAGCTTTCTTT TRBJ1-1 NA NA TRBV2
CASSGAPTPFSGNTIYF TGTGCCAGCAGCGGTGCGCCCACGCCATTCTCTGGAAACACCATATATTTT TRBJ1-3 NA NA TRBV5-4
CASSSQGAPFYEQYF TGTGCCAGCAGCTCCCAGGGGGCCCCTTTCTACGAGCAGTACTTC TRBJ2-7 TRBD1 NA TRBV5-4
CSVRLQASYEQYF TGCAGCGTTCGGTTACAGGCGTCCTACGAGCAGTACTTC TRBJ2-7 NA NA TRBV29-1
CASKEDSQETQYF TGTGCCAGCAAAGAGGATTCCCAAGAGACCCAGTACTTC TRBJ2-5 NA NA TRBV28
CASSLRVQPTYEQYF TGTGCCAGCAGCTTACGGGTCCAGCCTACCTACGAGCAGTACTTC TRBJ2-7 NA NA TRBV7-2
CASSAPGQGAYGYTF TGTGCCAGCAGTGCTCCGGGACAGGGCGCCTATGGCTACACCTTC TRBJ1-2 TRBD1 NA TRBV28
CASSLPSGEKLFF TGTGCCAGCAGCTTGCCTTCGGGGGAAAAACTGTTTTTT TRBJ1-4 NA NA TRBV5-6
CASKTTRGLDGYTF TGCGCCAGCAAAACCACGAGGGGGCTGGATGGCTACACCTTC TRBJ1-2 TRBD1 NA TRBV5-1
CASSPGGPYEQYF TGTGCCAGCAGCCCCGGGGGGCCCTACGAGCAGTACTTC TRBJ2-7 NA NA TRBV7-9
CASSKGGRRGTDTQYF TGTGCCAGCAGCAAAGGAGGCCGAAGAGGCACAGATACGCAGTATTTT TRBJ2-3 NA once TRBV21-1
CASRQGVYNEQFF TGTGCCAGCAGACAGGGGGTCTACAATGAGCAGTTCTTC TRBJ2-1 TRBD1 NA TRBV27
CASSLDTGQETQYF TGTGCCAGCAGCTTAGATACAGGTCAAGAGACCCAGTACTTC TRBJ2-5 NA NA TRBV7-8
CASRGGQGLNYEQYF TGTGCCAGCAGAGGGGGACAGGGTTTAAACTACGAGCAGTACTTC TRBJ2-7 TRBD1 NA TRBV6-6
CASSADRWSEKLFF TGTGCCAGCAGCGCGGACAGGTGGAGTGAAAAACTGTTTTTT TRBJ1-4 TRBD1 NA TRBV11-3
CASSLDSYLTYEQYF TGTGCCAGCAGCTTAGATAGTTACCTAACCTACGAGCAGTACTTC TRBJ2-7 NA NA TRBV7-2
CASSGGDSGRGYEQYF TGCGCCAGCAGTGGAGGGGATAGCGGGAGAGGGTACGAGCAGTACTTC TRBJ2-7 TRBD2 NA TRBV10-1
CASSVLAGSGNEQFF TGTGCCAGCAGTGTGCTAGCGGGGTCTGGCAATGAGCAGTTCTTC TRBJ2-1 TRBD2 NA TRBV27
CAWSVLGVQPQHF TGTGCCTGGAGTGTATTGGGAGTGCAGCCCCAGCATTTT TRBJ1-5 NA NA TRBV30
CASSSAGEQFF TGTGCCAGCAGCAGCGCCGGTGAGCAGTTCTTC TRBJ2-1 NA once TRBV7-9
CASSLTGTSLPETQYF TGCGCCAGCAGCTTAACCGGGACTAGCCTTCCAGAGACCCAGTACTTC TRBJ2-5 TRBD2 NA TRBV5-1
CASSLGGQEAFF TGTGCCAGCAGTTTAGGAGGGCAGGAAGCTTTCTTT TRBJ1-1 NA once TRBV27
CASSGGTGGLGQFF TGTGCCAGCTCCGGGGGGACTGGAGGGTTGGGGCAGTTCTTC TRBJ2-1 TRBD2 NA TRBV6-5
CASSLELAVYEQYF TGTGCCAGCAGCTTGGAGCTAGCGGTATACGAGCAGTACTTC TRBJ2-7 TRBD2 NA TRBV5-8
CASSLVGGGDTQYF TGCGCCAGCAGCTTGGTGGGGGGTGGAGATACGCAGTATTTT TRBJ2-3 NA NA TRBV5-1
CASSGDRVQQPQHF TGTGCCAGCAGCGGGGACAGGGTTCAACAGCCCCAGCATTTT TRBJ1-5 TRBD1 NA TRBV2
CASRIKLRGGSTDTQYF TGTGCCAGCAGGATAAAACTTCGGGGGGGTTCCACAGATACGCAGTATTTT TRBJ2-3 TRBD2 NA TRBV27
CASSYVIAGRETQYF TGTGCCAGCAGTTACGTGATAGCGGGAAGGGAGACCCAGTACTTC TRBJ2-5 TRBD2 NA TRBV6-5
CASRGTGANSGNTIYF TGCGCCAGCAGGGGGACAGGGGCCAACTCTGGAAACACCATATATTTT TRBJ1-3 TRBD1 NA TRBV5-1
CSVGWAGTEAFF TGCAGCGTTGGATGGGCCGGCACTGAAGCTTTCTTT TRBJ1-1 NA NA TRBV29-1
CASSLRGGGPNTEAFF TGTGCCAGCAGTTTAAGAGGAGGGGGCCCAAACACTGAAGCTTTCTTT TRBJ1-1 TRBD1 NA TRBV28
CASSERQGDFHEQFF TGCGCCAGCAGTGAGAGGCAGGGGGACTTCCATGAGCAGTTCTTC TRBJ2-1 NA NA TRBV10-1
CASSLYRGLTYEQYF TGTGCCAGCAGCCTATACAGGGGTTTAACCTACGAGCAGTACTTC TRBJ2-7 TRBD1 NA TRBV6-5
CASSPPVRGSSYNEQFF TGTGCCAGCTCACCACCGGTCCGGGGGAGCTCCTACAATGAGCAGTTCTTC TRBJ2-1 NA NA TRBV18
CASSLYGTSGLEQFF TGTGCCAGCAGTTTATACGGGACTAGCGGTTTAGAGCAGTTCTTC TRBJ2-1 TRBD2 NA TRBV27
CASSSRTAGNTEAFF TGCGCCAGCAGCTCACGGACAGCCGGGAACACTGAAGCTTTCTTT TRBJ1-1 NA NA TRBV5-1
CASKAGRDTEAFF TGTGCCAGTAAGGCCGGGAGGGACACTGAAGCTTTCTTT TRBJ1-1 NA NA TRBV19
CASSFRGNTEAFF TGTGCCAGCAGCTTTCGGGGGAACACTGAAGCTTTCTTT TRBJ1-1 NA once TRBV5-4
CASSSADRFNQPQHF TGTGCCAGCAGTTCAGCCGACAGGTTTAATCAGCCCCAGCATTTT TRBJ1-5 NA NA TRBV27
CASSVDRDTEAFF TGTGCCAGCAGCGTGGACAGGGACACTGAAGCTTTCTTT TRBJ1-1 TRBD1 NA TRBV9
CASGEGISGNTIYF TGTGCCAGCGGGGAGGGGATCTCTGGAAACACCATATATTTT TRBJ1-3 NA NA TRBV6-1
CGVRSGYEQYF TGCGGGGTTAGAAGCGGCTACGAGCAGTACTTC TRBJ2-7 NA NA TRBV20-1
CASSRGQGGPNQPQHF TGTGCCAGCAGCCGTGGGCAGGGTGGGCCAAATCAGCCCCAGCATTTT TRBJ1-5 NA NA TRBV9
CSVPRAGVVGEQYF TGCAGCGTCCCGAGGGCGGGAGTGGTGGGCGAGCAGTACTTC TRBJ2-7 TRBD2 NA TRBV29-1
CASSYEANYGYTF TGTGCCAGCAGTTACGAGGCTAACTATGGCTACACCTTC TRBJ1-2 NA once TRBV6-6
CASSNVGGGYEQYF TGTGCCAGCAGTAACGTAGGGGGTGGCTACGAGCAGTACTTC TRBJ2-7 NA NA TRBV6-6
CASSSTGGSYEQYF TGTGCCAGCAGCTCGACAGGGGGGTCCTACGAGCAGTACTTC TRBJ2-7 TRBD1 NA TRBV7-2
CAIMEGTGANGELFF TGTGCCATCATGGAGGGGACAGGGGCTAACGGGGAGCTGTTTTTT TRBJ2-2 TRBD1 NA TRBV10-3
CASSPGGVSYEQYF TGTGCCAGCAGCCCCGGCGGGGTCTCCTACGAGCAGTACTTC TRBJ2-7 NA NA TRBV7-6
CASSFRQGYTEAFF TGTGCCAGTAGTTTTCGACAGGGATACACTGAAGCTTTCTTT TRBJ1-1 TRBD1 NA TRBV19